The T cell receptor beta chain described here comes from a study of T cells in Graves' hyperthyroidism and ophthalmopathy. Amplification of TCR beta CDR3 regions was performed using RNA transcripts as template. A set of HTBI primers served as the primers for a first-round RT-PCR of the TCR CDR3. One entry per CDR3 protein results from TCRdb running MiXCR on the multiplex PCR reads. The sample consists of under 300,000 distinct CDR3 sequences, roughly 15% of them appearing once. This clonotype came up many times. Sequencing was carried out using blood. The source is a woman aged 50 to 60 with Graves' hyperthyroidism that later progressed to Graves' ophthalmopathy.

The CDR3 nucleotides read TGCAGTGCTAGAGATACCGGGGCAGGGGGTAACGAGCAGTACTTC. This encodes CSARDTGAGGNEQYF. The V and J genes are TRBV20-1 and TRBJ2-7; 7 bases are a match to TRBD1. V lost 0 bases to trimming and J lost 5 bases; unmatched junction nucleotides: 10. Germline loops: CDR1 DFQATT, CDR2 SNEGSKA (reference sequence). This CDR3 is 15 amino acids long.